The clone carrying this T cell receptor (beta chain) was seen only a few times. The antigen is unknown. This CDR3 has 11 amino acids. Trimming pared 6 bases from V and 3 bases from J, leaving 4 bases between. The source of the sample is a study of vaccination effects on CD4 cells after COVID-19. Sequencing was preceded by expansion of antigen-specific CD4+ T cells with viral peptide pools in the ViraFEST assay. Subsequent to 10 days of culture, CD4+ T cells were isolated. Vaccinated participants had no history of SARS-CoV-2 infection and tested negative for nucleocapsid antibodies. Peptides at around 9.9 ug/ml and IL-2 at 9 to 10 IU/ml were added to approximately 2 million PBMC per well. Each culture had half its medium swapped for IL-2 medium on days 3 and 7. Profiling relied on immunoSEQ multiplex PCR, and the TCRdb table lists in-frame clones only, not all of them. Of roughly 61,000 clones listed, 75% to 85% are singletons.

The receptor's source is a human donor who received a COVID-19 vaccine. Here the sequenced sample was CD4+ T cells from PBMCs cultured with HCoV-229E spike peptides, taken before COVID-19 vaccination. V and J are TRBV12-3 or TRBV12-4 and TRBJ2-3; no clear D gene. Here the CDR3 DNA reads TGTGCCAGCAGCTATACAGATACGCAGTATTTT. This sequence encodes CASSYTDTQYF.